The clone carrying this T cell receptor (beta chain) was seen many times. Its antigen is not identified. CDR3 size: 13 residues. V dropped 0 bases and J dropped 1 base, with 4 bases sitting between them. The germline V gene has CDR1 GTSNPN and CDR2 SVGIG (reference sequence). These data come from a study of T cell repertoires in cytomegalovirus infection. About the study: CMV infection plus the matching HLA type was flagged by public TCR beta signatures. Findings of the study overall: Clonotype analysis showed dominance of the ex vivo response by HLA-C-restricted CMV-specific TCR beta clonotypes.

Each CDR3 protein gets one entry after TCRdb re-called the reads with MiXCR. The table lists about 100,000 distinct CDR3 sequences, 20% to 30% of them singletons. Sequenced input: CD8+ T cells from PBMCs. This chain links TRBV30 with TRBJ1-5; D ambiguous. The receptor was derived from a human donor in good health (CMV status not recorded). Some clones in this sample may be carry-over from other donors' samples. The CDR3 DNA reads as TGTGCCTGGAGTGTTGGCAGCAATCAGCCCCAGCATTTT. Translated, it gives CAWSVGSNQPQHF.